Detailed here is one TCR beta chain. Only in-frame clones appear in the TCRdb table, and some are missing; sequencing was by immunoSEQ multiplex PCR. This table has roughly 250,000 clones, about nine tenths appearing once. V lost 4 bases and J lost 4, with 17 bases in between. From germline, CDR1 is SGHRS and CDR2 YFSETQ. The CDR3 has 16 amino acids. The record originates from a study of blood T cell repertoires in COVID-19. For the study at large: Samples representing acute and convalescent COVID-19 were sourced from the United States, Italy and Spain.

Source material: peripheral blood. The V call is TRBV5-1, the J call TRBJ2-2; tentative D call: TRBD2 (5 bases). This TCR was recovered from a woman in her 30s with COVID-19, enrolled during active disease. CDR3 amino acids: CASSPRGVAGTGELFF. CDR3 DNA sequence: TGCGCCAGCAGCCCGCGTGGCGTTGCGGGCACCGGGGAGCTGTTTTTT.